This T cell receptor (beta chain) was sequenced for a study of beta chain features in type 1 diabetes. Study-wide findings and caveats: Over-representation of high TCR-expressing cells was a possible consequence of cDNA sequencing.

CD4+ cells of the naive, central memory, regulatory and stem cell-like memory types were sorted via CD45RO/CCR7/CD25/CD127/CD95/CD27. Of the isolated RNA, all was reverse transcribed, and so the sequenced material was expressed TCRB transcripts. Millions of reads, on average, came from each naive, central memory and regulatory T cell sample. Assay used: immunoSEQ multiplex PCR; TCRdb lists only in-frame clones, some missing. The table records around 430,000 clones, around 30% of them present only once. About this clone: The antigen is unknown.

The TCR sequence derives from a man aged 18 to 35 in good health. Sequencing used naive CD4+ T cells from blood.

Here the CDR3 DNA reads TGTGCCAGCAGCCAGGGACTAGCGGGATCGAAGTTCTTC. Translating gives CASSQGLAGSKFF. V and J are TRBV6-5 and TRBJ2-1; 13 bases map to TRBD2. This CDR3 region has 13 residues. The germline CDR1 and CDR2 sequences are MNHEY and SVGAGI. V lost 6 bases and J lost 14; bases outside the gene matches: 7.